The TCR beta chain under discussion was sequenced for a study of chemoradiotherapy in HPV16-positive cancers. Regarding the study as a whole: Candidate HPV-specific clones and E7-related TCR motifs grew in tumor during treatment. The functional HPV-specific definition rests on just two HPV16-positive patients.

As to this clone: Antigen: not known.

This CDR3 contains 15 residues. The germline V and J ends were trimmed by 2 bases and 3 bases, with 13 bases remaining between them. Germline V lookup: CDR1 KGHSH, CDR2 LQKENI. Sequencing used immunoSEQ multiplex PCR; TCRdb keeps in-frame clones, though not all of them. The sample has fewer than 9,500 clones; roughly 90% are singletons. The source of this sequence is a human donor with HPV-associated anogenital cancer. The source was tumor tissue, collected from a patient who underwent chemoradiotherapy. The rearrangement uses TRBV18 and TRBJ2-5; TRBD1 might be the D (6 bases). This chain's CDR3 is CASSPSTGWKETQYF. As DNA, the CDR3 is TGTGCCAGCTCACCATCTACAGGGTGGAAAGAGACCCAGTACTTC.